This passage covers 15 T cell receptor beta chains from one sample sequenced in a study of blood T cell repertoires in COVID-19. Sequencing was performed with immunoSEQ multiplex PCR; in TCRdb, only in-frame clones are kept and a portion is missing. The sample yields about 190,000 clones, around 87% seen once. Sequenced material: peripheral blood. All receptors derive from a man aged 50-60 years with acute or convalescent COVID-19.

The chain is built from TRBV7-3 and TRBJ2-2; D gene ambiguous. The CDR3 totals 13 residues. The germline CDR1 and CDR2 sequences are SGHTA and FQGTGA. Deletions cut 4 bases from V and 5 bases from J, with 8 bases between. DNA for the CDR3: TGTGCCAGCAGCTCGCGGCATACCGGGGAGCTGTTTTTT. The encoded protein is CASSSRHTGELFF.

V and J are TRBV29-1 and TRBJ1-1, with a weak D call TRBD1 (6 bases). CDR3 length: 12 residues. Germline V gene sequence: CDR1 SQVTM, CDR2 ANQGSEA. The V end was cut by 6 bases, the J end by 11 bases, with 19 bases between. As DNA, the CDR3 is TGCAGCGTCAGGGGAGGGGACGGCGAGGCTTTCTTT. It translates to CSVRGGDGEAFF.

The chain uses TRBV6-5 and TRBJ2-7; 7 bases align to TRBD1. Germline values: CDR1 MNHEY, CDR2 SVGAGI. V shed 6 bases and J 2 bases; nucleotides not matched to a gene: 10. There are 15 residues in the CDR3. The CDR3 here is CASSHRGWETYEQYV. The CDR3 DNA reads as TGTGCCAGCAGCCACAGGGGTTGGGAAACCTACGAGCAGTACGTC.

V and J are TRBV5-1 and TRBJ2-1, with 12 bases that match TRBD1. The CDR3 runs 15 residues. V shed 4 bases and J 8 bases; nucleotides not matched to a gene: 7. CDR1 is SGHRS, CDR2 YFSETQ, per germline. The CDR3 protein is CASSIGGQGAYEQFF. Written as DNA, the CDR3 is TGCGCCAGCAGCATCGGGGGACAGGGGGCGTATGAGCAGTTCTTC.

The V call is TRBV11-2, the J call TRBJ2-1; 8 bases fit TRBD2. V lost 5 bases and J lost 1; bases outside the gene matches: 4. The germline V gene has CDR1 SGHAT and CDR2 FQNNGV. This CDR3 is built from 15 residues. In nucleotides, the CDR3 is TGTGCCAGCAGCAGAAGCGGGAGTTCCTACAATGAGCAGTTCTTC. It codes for CASSRSGSSYNEQFF.

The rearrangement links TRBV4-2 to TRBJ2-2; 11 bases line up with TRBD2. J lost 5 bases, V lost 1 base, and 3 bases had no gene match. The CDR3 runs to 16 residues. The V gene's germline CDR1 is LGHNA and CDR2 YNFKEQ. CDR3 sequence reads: CASSQAASGRTGELFF. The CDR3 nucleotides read TGTGCCAGCAGCCAAGCTGCTAGCGGGAGGACCGGGGAGCTGTTTTTT.

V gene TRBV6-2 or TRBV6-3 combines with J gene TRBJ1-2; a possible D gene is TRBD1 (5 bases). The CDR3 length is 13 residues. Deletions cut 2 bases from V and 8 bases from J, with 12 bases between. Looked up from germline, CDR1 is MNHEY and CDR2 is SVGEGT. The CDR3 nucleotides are TGTGCCAGCAGTTACCAGGCTTGGGGCGGCTACACCTTC. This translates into CASSYQAWGGYTF.

CDR3 bases: TGTGCCAGCAGCTTAAGGGAATTTGACAGCGATAATGAAAAACTGTTTTTT. Translated: CASSLREFDSDNEKLFF. V gene TRBV7-9 combines with J gene TRBJ1-4, with D possibly matching TRBD1 (5 bases). This CDR3 is built from 17 residues. The germline CDR1 and CDR2 sequences are SEHNR and FQNEAQ (reference sequence). The V gene lost 2 bases and the J gene lost 4 bases, with 17 bases spanning the gap.

The CDR3: CSADPGTEAFF. Here the CDR3 DNA reads TGCAGCGCCGACCCGGGCACTGAAGCTTTCTTT. The chain carries TRBV29-1 and TRBJ1-1; D call uncertain. V was trimmed by 7 bases and J by 4 bases, leaving 10 bases between them. The CDR3 covers 11 residues. Germline assignment: CDR1 SQVTM and CDR2 ANQGSEA.

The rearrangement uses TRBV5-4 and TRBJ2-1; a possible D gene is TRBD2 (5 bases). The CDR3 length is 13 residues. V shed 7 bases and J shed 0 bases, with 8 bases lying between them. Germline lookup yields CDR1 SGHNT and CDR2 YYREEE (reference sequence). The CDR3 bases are TGTGCCAGCGGTGGAGGCTCCTACAATGAGCAGTTCTTC. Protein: CASGGGSYNEQFF.

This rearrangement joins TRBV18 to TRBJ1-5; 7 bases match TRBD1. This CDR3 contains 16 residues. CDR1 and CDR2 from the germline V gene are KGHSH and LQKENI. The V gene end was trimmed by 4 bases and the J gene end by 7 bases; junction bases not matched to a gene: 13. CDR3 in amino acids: CASSRWGTGDMQPQHF. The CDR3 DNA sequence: TGTGCCAGCTCACGCTGGGGTACAGGGGATATGCAGCCCCAGCATTTT.

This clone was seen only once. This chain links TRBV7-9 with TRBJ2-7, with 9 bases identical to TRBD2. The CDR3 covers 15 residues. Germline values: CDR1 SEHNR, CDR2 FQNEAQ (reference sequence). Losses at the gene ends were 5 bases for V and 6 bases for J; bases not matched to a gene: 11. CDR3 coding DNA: TGTGCCAGCAGCCTGCTTTCTAGCGGGAAGAGCGAGCAGTACTTC. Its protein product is CASSLLSSGKSEQYF.

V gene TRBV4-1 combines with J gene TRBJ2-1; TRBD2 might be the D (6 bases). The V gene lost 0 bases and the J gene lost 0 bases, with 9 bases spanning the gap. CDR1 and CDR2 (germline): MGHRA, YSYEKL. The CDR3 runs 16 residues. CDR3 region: CASSQDRLVSYNEQFF. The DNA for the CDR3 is TGCGCCAGCAGCCAAGACCGACTAGTCTCCTACAATGAGCAGTTCTTC.

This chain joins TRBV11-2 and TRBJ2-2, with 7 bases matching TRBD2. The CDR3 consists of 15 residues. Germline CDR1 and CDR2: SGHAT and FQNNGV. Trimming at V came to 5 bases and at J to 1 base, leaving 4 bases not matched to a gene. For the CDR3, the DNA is TGTGCCAGCAGCCCGGGACTACAGAACACCGGGGAGCTGTTTTTT. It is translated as CASSPGLQNTGELFF.

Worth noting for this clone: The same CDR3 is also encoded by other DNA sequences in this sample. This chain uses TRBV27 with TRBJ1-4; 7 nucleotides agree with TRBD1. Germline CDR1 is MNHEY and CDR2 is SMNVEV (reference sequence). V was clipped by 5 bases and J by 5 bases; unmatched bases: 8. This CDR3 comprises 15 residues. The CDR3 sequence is CASSPRQGWNEKLFF. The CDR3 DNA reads TGTGCCAGCAGTCCTCGACAGGGATGGAATGAAAAACTGTTTTTT. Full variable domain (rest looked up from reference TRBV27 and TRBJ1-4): EAQVTQNPRYLITVTGKKLTVTCSQNMNHEYMSWYRQDPGLGLRQIYYSMNVEVTDKGDVPEGYKVSRKEKRNFPLILESPSPNQTSLYFCASSPRQGWNEKLFFGSGTQLSVL.